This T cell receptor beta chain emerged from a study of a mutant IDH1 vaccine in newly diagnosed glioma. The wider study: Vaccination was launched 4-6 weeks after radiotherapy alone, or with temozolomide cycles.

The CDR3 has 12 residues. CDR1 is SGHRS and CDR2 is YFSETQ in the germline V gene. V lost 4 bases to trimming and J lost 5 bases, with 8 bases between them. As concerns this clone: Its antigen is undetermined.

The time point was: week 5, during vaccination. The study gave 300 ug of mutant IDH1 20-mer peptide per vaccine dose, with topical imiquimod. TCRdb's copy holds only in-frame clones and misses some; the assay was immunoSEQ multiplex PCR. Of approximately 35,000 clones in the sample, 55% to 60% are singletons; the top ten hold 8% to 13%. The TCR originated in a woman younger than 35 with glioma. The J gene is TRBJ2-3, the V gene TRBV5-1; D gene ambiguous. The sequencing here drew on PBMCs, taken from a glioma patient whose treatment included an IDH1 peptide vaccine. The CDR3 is CASSLDRDTQYF. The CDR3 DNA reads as TGCGCCAGCAGCCTGGACCGAGATACGCAGTATTTT.